This section outlines one T cell receptor beta chain sequence together with its context. MiXCR was run by TCRdb on the RT-PCR reads, yielding one entry per CDR3 protein. Among just under 550,000 distinct CDR3 sequences listed, 20% to 25% were seen once. The entry originates in a study of response to subunit inactivated influenza vaccine. These sequences were also reported in another study, on T cells expressing NK-cell markers. That work contributes: As the method of synthesis, 5'RACE template switching with UMIs yielded TCR beta cDNA.

This receptor was obtained from a man aged 50 to 59 who received an inactivated influenza vaccine. The specimen was CD4+ T cells sorted from PBMCs, collected approximately 13 days after vaccination.

CDR3 amino acids: CASSKGYTDTQYF. Here the CDR3 DNA reads TGTGCCAGTAGTAAGGGCTACACAGATACGCAGTATTTT. The V call is TRBV19, the J call TRBJ2-3; D remains ambiguous. Germline CDR1 is LNHDA and CDR2 is SQIVND (reference sequence). The CDR3 spans 13 residues. V lost 4 bases and J 2 bases, leaving 7 bases between the germline ends.